This TCR beta chain was identified in a study of Ad26.COV2.S vaccination and SARS-CoV-2 variants. Whole-study findings and limits: TCR breadth and depth estimates may have understated total T cell responses.

Worth noting for this clone: Its antigen is currently unknown.

The treatment was: 15 to 20 received Ad26.COV2.S at low or high dose, single or two shots; 5 received placebo; per-sample allocation not given. Day 63 following the first vaccine or placebo injection was when the samples were taken. It was Wuhan-strain SARS-CoV-2 spike that the Ad26 vaccine vector expressed. This table comes from immunoSEQ multiplex PCR, and its TCRdb copy is limited to in-frame clones, with some not included. The sample lists about 370,000 clones; approximately 90% were seen once. Germline CDR1 and CDR2: SGHVS and FNYEAQ. Trimming stripped 0 bases from V and 2 bases from J, with 10 bases between. This CDR3 spans 15 amino acids.

This clonotype was obtained from a person aged 18-65 years who received the Ad26.COV2.S COVID-19 vaccine or a placebo. The sample consisted of peripheral blood, taken in a trial of Ad26.COV2.S vaccine versus placebo. V and J are TRBV7-6 and TRBJ2-5, with D tentatively TRBD2 (6 bases). CDR3 sequence reads: CASSLAGGGQETQYF. The DNA of the CDR3 is TGTGCCAGCAGCTTAGCGGGGGGAGGACAAGAGACCCAGTACTTC.